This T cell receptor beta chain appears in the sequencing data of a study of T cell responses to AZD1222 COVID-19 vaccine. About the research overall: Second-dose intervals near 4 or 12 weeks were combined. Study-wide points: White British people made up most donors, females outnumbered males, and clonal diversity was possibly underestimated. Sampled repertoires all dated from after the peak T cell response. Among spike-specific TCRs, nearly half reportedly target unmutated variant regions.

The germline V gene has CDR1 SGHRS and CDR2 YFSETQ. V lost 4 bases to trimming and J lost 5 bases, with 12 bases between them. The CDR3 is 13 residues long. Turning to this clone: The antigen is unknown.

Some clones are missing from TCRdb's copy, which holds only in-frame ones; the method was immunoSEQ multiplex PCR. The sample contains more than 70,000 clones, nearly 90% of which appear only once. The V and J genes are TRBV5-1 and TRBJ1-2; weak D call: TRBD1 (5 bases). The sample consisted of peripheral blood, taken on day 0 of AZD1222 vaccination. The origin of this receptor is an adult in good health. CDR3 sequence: CASSDGAGYGYTF. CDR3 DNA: TGCGCCAGCAGCGATGGGGCAGGGTATGGCTACACCTTC.